This T cell receptor beta chain was identified during a study of blood T cell repertoires in COVID-19. The V gene end was trimmed by 2 bases and the J gene end by 9 bases; junction bases not matched to a gene: 10. The CDR3 totals 16 residues. CDR1 is MNHNS, CDR2 SASEGT, per germline. Libraries were prepared by immunoSEQ multiplex PCR; TCRdb keeps only in-frame clonotypes and omits some of them. The sample has some 230,000 clones, roughly 81% seen once. The sequence derives from a man aged 45 to 65 who had recovered from COVID-19. The source material was peripheral blood. V usage is TRBV6-1 and J usage is TRBJ2-1, with 10 bases fitting TRBD2. The CDR3 DNA reads TGTGCCAGCAGTGAAACGAGCGGGAGGGCCAGGGTTGAGCAGTTCTTC. Amino acid sequence: CASSETSGRARVEQFF.